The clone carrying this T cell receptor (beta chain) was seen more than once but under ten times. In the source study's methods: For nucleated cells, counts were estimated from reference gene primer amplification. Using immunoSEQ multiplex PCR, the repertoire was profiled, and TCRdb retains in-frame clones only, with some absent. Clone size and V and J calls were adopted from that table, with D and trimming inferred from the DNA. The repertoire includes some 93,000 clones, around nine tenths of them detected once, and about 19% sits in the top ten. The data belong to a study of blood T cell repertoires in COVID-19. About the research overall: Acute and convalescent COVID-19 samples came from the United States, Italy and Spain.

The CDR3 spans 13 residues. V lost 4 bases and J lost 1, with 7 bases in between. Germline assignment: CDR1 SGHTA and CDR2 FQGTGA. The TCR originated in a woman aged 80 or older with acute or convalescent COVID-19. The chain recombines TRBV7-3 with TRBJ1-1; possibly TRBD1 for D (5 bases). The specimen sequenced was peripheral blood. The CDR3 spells CASSYDRNTEAFF. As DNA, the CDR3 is TGTGCCAGCAGCTATGACAGGAACACTGAAGCTTTCTTT.